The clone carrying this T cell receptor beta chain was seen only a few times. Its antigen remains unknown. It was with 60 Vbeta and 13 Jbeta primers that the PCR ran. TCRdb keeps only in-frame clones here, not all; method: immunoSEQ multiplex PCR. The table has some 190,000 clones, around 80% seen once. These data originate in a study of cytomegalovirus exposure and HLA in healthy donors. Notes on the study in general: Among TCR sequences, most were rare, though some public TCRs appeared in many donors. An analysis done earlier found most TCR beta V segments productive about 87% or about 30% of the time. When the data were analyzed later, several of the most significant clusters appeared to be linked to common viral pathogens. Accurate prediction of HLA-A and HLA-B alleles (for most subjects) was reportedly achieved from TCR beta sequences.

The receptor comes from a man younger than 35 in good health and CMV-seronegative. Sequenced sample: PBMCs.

CDR3 in amino acids: CASSSYPTPGLGYTF. For the CDR3, the DNA is TGTGCCAGCAGCTCTTACCCGACCCCGGGACTGGGCTACACCTTC. This chain uses TRBV7-2 with TRBJ1-2; D is possibly TRBD1 (5 bases). The germline V and J ends were trimmed by 4 bases and 8 bases, with 20 bases remaining between them. From germline, CDR1 is SGHTA and CDR2 FQGNSA. The CDR3 length is 15 residues.